The clone carrying this T cell receptor beta chain was counted a few times. CDR1 is ENHRY and CDR2 is SYGVKD in the germline V gene. This CDR3 is built from 13 residues. The germline V and J ends were trimmed by 1 base and 9 bases, with 13 bases remaining between them. Primers included in the PCR were 60 Vbeta and 13 Jbeta primers. Some clones are missing from TCRdb's copy, which holds only in-frame ones; the method was immunoSEQ multiplex PCR. The sample records approximately 100,000 clones, around 83% being singletons. The record originates from a study of cytomegalovirus exposure and HLA in healthy donors.

The specimen sequenced was PBMCs. The source is a man aged 25-45 years in good health and CMV-seronegative. The chain joins TRBV10-3 to TRBJ2-7; TRBD2 might be the D (5 bases). Written as DNA, the CDR3 is TGTGCCATCAGTGAGTTGGAGGAGATCGGGCAGTACTTC. Protein product: CAISELEEIGQYF.